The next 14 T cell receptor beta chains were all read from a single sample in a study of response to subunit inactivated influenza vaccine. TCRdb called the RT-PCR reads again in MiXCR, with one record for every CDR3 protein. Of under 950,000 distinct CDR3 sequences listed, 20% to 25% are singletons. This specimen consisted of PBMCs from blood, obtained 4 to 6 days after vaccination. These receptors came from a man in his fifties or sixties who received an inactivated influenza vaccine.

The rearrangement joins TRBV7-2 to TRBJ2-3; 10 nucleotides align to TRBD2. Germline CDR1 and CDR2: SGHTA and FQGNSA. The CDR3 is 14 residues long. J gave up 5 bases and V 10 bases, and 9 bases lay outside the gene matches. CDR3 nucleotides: TGTGCCACCGGGAGGACTAGCGGCGGAGATACGCAGTATTTT. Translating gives CATGRTSGGDTQYF.

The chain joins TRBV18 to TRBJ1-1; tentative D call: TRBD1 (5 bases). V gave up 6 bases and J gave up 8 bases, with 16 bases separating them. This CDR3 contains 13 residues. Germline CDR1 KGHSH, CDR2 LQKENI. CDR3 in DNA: TGTGCCAGCTCCAAACAGGAGGCTAAGGAAGCTTTCTTT. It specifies CASSKQEAKEAFF. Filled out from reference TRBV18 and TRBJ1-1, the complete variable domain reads NAGVMQNPRHLVRRRGQEARLRCSPMKGHSHVYWYRQLPEEGLKFMVYLQKENIIDESGMPKERFSAEFPKEGPSILRIQQVVRGDSAAYFCASSKQEAKEAFFGQGTRLTVV.

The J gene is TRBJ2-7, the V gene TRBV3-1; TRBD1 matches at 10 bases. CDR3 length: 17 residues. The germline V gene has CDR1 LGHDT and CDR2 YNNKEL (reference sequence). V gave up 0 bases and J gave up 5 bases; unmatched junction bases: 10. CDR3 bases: TGTGCCAGCAGCCAAGAAGCCCGGGACAGGGGCGCCAACGAGCAGTACTTC. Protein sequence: CASSQEARDRGANEQYF.

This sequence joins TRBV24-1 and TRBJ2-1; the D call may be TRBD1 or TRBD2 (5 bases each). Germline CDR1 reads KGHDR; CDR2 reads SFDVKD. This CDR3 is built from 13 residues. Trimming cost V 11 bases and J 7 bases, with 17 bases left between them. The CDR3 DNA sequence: TGTGCCAGCGCCTCCGGGGCAGGGAATGAGCAGTTCTTC. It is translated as CASASGAGNEQFF.

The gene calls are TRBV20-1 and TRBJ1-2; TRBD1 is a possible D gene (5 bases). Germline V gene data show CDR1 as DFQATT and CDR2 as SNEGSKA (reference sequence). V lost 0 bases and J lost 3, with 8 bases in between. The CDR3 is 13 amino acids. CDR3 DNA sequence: TGCAGTGCTAGAGACAGGGCGCACTATGGCTACACCTTC. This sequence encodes CSARDRAHYGYTF.

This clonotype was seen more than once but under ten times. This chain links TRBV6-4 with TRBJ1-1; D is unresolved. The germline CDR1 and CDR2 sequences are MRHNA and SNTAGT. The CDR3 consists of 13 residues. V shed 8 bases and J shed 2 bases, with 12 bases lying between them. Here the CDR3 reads CASSVEANTEAFF. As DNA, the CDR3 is TGTGCCAGCTCTGTAGAAGCCAACACTGAAGCTTTCTTT.

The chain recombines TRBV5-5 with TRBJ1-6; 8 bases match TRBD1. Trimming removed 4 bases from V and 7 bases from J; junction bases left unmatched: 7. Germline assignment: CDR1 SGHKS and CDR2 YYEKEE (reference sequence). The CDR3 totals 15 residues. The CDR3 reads CASSGGQGPNSPLHF. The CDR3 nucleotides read TGTGCCAGCAGCGGCGGACAGGGACCCAATTCACCCCTCCACTTT.

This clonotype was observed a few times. The CDR3 region has the DNA TGTGCCAGCAGCTTAGGGGTAGCGAGACTTTACGGGGAGCTGTTTTTT. This codes for CASSLGVARLYGELFF. The chain links TRBV7-3 to TRBJ2-2, with TRBD2 as a possible D gene (5 bases). The CDR3 runs to 16 residues. The germline CDR1 and CDR2 sequences are SGHTA and FQGTGA. V was shortened by 2 bases and J by 7 bases, with 17 bases between the two germline ends.

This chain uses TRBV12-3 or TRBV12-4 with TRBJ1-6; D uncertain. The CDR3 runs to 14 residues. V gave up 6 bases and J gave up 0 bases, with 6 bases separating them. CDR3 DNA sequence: TGTGCCAGCAGGAAGAGCTCCTATAATTCACCCCTCCACTTT. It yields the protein CASRKSSYNSPLHF.

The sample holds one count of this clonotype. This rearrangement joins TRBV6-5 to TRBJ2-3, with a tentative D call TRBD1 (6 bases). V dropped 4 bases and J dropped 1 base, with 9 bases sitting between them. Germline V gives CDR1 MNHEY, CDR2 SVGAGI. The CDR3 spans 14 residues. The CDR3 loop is CASSWTDRTDTQYF. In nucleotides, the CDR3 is TGTGCCAGCAGTTGGACAGATCGCACAGATACGCAGTATTTT.

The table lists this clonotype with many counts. The CDR3 coding sequence is TGCAGTGCTAGAGATCGGTCTCCTAGCACTTCCACAGATACGCAGTATTTT. This gives the protein CSARDRSPSTSTDTQYF. The chain couples TRBV20-1 to TRBJ2-3; a weak D match, TRBD2 (5 bases). Trimming pared 0 bases from V and 2 bases from J, leaving 18 bases between. The CDR3 is 17 residues long. Per the germline V gene, CDR1 is DFQATT and CDR2 is SNEGSKA (reference sequence).

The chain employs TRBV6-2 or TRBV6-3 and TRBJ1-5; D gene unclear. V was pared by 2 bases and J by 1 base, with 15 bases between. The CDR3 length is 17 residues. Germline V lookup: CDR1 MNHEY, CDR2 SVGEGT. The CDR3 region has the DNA TGTGCCAGCAGTTACCGGTCCCTAAGGGCCAGCAATCAGCCCCAGCATTTT. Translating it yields CASSYRSLRASNQPQHF.

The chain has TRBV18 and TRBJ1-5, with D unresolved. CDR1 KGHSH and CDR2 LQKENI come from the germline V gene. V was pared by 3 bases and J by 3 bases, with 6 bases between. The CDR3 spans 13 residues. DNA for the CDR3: TGTGCCAGCTCACCCGTCGCCAATCAGCCCCAGCATTTT. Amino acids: CASSPVANQPQHF.

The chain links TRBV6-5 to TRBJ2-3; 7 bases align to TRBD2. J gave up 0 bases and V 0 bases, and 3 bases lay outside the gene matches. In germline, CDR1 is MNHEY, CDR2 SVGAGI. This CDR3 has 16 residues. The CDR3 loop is CASSYSTGGSTDTQYF. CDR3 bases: TGTGCCAGCAGTTACTCGACGGGGGGTAGCACAGATACGCAGTATTTT.